The 18 T cell receptor beta chains presented below share a single source sample, sequenced in a study of tumor-infiltrating lymphocytes in primary liver carcinoma. The study co-extracted DNA and RNA from roughly 20-30 mg of unsorted bulk tissue. Using a constant-region primer together with ProtoScript II reverse transcriptase, TCR beta cDNA was made from 500 ng of total RNA. It was through three nested multiplex PCR rounds of slightly modified ARM-PCR that TCR beta libraries arose. TRBV1-TRBV30 forward primers and a C-beta reverse primer were used in the first two PCR rounds, which each ran for around 11 cycles. TCRdb passed the multiplex PCR reads through MiXCR, listing each CDR3 protein once. The sample has under 90,000 distinct CDR3 sequences, around 70% seen once; the top ten hold just under 20%. The specimen sequenced was liver tumor tissue from sampling region 1. Subset specified: tumor region T1, superior pole. The receptors originated from a middle-aged man with primary liver carcinoma and hepatitis B virus infection.

On this clonotype: The CDR3 carries no conserved terminal phenylalanine or tryptophan, so it likely arises from a read error. The rearrangement links TRBV29-1 to TRBJ2-5; D gene ambiguous. The CDR3 extends over 13 amino acids. Germline assignment: CDR1 SQVTM and CDR2 ANQGSEA. The germline V and J ends were trimmed by 3 bases and 11 bases, with 19 bases remaining between them. As DNA, the CDR3 is TGCAGCGTTGAGCGACTTAACAAAGAGTCACAGTACTCC. Amino acids: CSVERLNKESQYS.

Concerning this clonotype itself: The CDR3 end shows no conserved phenylalanine or tryptophan, and so a read error is likely. The V and J genes are TRBV12-3 or TRBV12-4 and TRBJ1-1; D is undetermined. Trimming took 7 bases from V and 5 from J, leaving 17 bases between them. The CDR3 has 14 amino acids. In DNA form, the CDR3 reads TGTGCCAGCACCCTCCCCGCAGGCGGAACTGAAGCTTTCTCT. Its translation is CASTLPAGGTEAFS.

V gene TRBV2 combines with J gene TRBJ2-2; a possible D gene is TRBD2 (6 bases). The CDR3 has 13 residues. V was shortened by 11 bases and J by 5 bases, with 15 bases between the two germline ends. Germline-derived CDR1 and CDR2 are SNHLY and FYNNEI. Written as DNA, the CDR3 is TGTGCCTGCATGGAGGGGAGGACCGGGGAGCTGTTTTTT. This gives the protein CACMEGRTGELFF.

A note on this clonotype: A junction end diverges from the germline sequence, so it may reflect a read error. V usage is TRBV11-2 and J usage is TRBJ2-5, with D tentatively TRBD2 (6 bases). The CDR3 runs 16 residues. Germline V gene lookup returns CDR1 SGHAT and CDR2 FQNNGV. The CDR3 region has the DNA TGTGCCAGCAACTTAGGGTGTAGCGGCCCGGGGGAGACCCAGTATTTC. This encodes CASNLGCSGPGETQYF. The full variable domain, its missing parts supplied by reference TRBV11-2 and TRBJ2-5, is EAGVAQSPRYKIIEKRQSVAFWCNPISGHATLYWYQQILGQGPKLLIQFQNNGVVDDSQLPKDRFSAERLKGVDSTLKIQPAKLEDSAVYLCASNLGCSGPGETQYFGPGTRLLVL.

Regarding this clonotype: The junction shows a germline mismatch at one end, possibly a read error. The chain is built from TRBV6-1 and TRBJ2-5, with 10 positions matching TRBD1. This CDR3 has 12 amino acids. The germline V gene encodes CDR1 MNHNS and CDR2 SASEGT. In DNA form, the CDR3 reads TGTGCCAGCGGGACAGGGGAAGAGCCCCAGTACTTC. It codes for CASGTGEEPQYF.

In this sample, this clonotype turned up a few times. One base away lies a much larger clone, so this may be a sequencing read error. CDR3 bases: TGTGCCAGCAATAAACTTAGCGCTGAGGAGCTGTTTTTT. This translates into CASNKLSAEELFF. The rearrangement joins TRBV12-3 or TRBV12-4 to TRBJ2-2; D possibly corresponds to TRBD2 (5 bases). V lost 7 bases, J lost 10 bases, and 16 bases lay in between. The CDR3 length is 13 residues.

Remarks on this clonotype: At one end, the junction sequence differs from germline, possibly due to a read error. V usage is TRBV10-1 and J usage is TRBJ1-5; D gene unclear. Per germline, CDR1 WNHNN and CDR2 SYGVQD (reference sequence). The CDR3 is 16 residues long. CDR3 DNA sequence: TGCGCCCCCACGGGAGAGCGGGTAAGAGGCAATCAGCCCCATCATTTT. Its protein is CAPTGERVRGNQPHHF.

As for this clonotype: The germline gene is not matched at one end of the junction; a read error may be the cause. V usage is TRBV11-2 and J usage is TRBJ2-3; D is uncertain. From germline, CDR1 is SGHAT and CDR2 FQNNGV. The CDR3 spans 11 residues. CDR3 DNA: TGTGCCAGCGCTTGGGCAGATACGCTGTATTTT. Amino acid sequence: CASAWADTLYF.

About this clonotype: The junction differs from germline at one of its ends, possibly a read error. V gene TRBV4-2 combines with J gene TRBJ1-1; TRBD1 agrees at 7 bases. Germline assignment: CDR1 LGHNA and CDR2 YNFKEQ. This CDR3 spans 16 amino acids. In DNA, the CDR3 is TGTGCCAGCAGCCAAGAGCTTCAGGGGGGGAACACTGAAGCTTTCTTC. It specifies CASSQELQGGNTEAFF.

This clonotype was seen at least ten times. This chain links TRBV12-3 or TRBV12-4 with TRBJ2-2, with D maybe TRBD2 (5 bases). Trimming removed 7 bases from V and 5 bases from J, with 5 bases in between. There are 11 residues in the CDR3. This CDR3 reads CASTGTGELFF. The CDR3 DNA is TGTGCCAGCACGGGGACCGGGGAGCTGTTTTTT.

The chain couples TRBV11-2 to TRBJ1-1; 7 nucleotides match TRBD1. This CDR3 has 18 amino acids. The J segment lost 3 bases and the V segment lost 5 bases, leaving 18 bases of the junction unmatched. Per the germline V gene, CDR1 is SGHAT and CDR2 is FQNNGV. The CDR3 reads CASSPEGRGAVSDTEAFF. The CDR3 coding sequence is TGTGCCAGCAGCCCGGAGGGCAGGGGGGCGGTTAGCGACACTGAAGCTTTCTTT.

Turning to this clonotype: This sequence may be a read error, since a much larger clone differs from it by one base. The V gene is TRBV28, the J gene TRBJ1-4; D may be TRBD1 (5 bases). CDR1 is MDHEN and CDR2 is SYDVKM in the germline V gene. CDR3 size: 15 residues. V lost 6 bases to trimming and J lost 4 bases, with 15 bases between them. CDR3 nucleotide sequence: TGTGCCAGCAGCCCTCCGGGACGGGATAATGAAAAACTGTTTTTT. Encoded protein: CASSPPGRDNEKLFF.

This clonotype came up a few times. A much larger clone sits a single nucleotide away, making a read error possible. V gene TRBV5-4 combines with J gene TRBJ1-4; D call uncertain. This CDR3 spans 14 amino acids. CDR1 and CDR2 from the germline V gene are SGHNT and YYREEE (reference sequence). V was cut by 6 bases and J by 3 bases, with 12 bases left in between. The CDR3 DNA sequence: TGTGCCAGCAACCGTGACGCCGCTAATGAAAAACTGTTTTTT. It specifies CASNRDAANEKLFF.

Regarding this clonotype: The junction departs from germline at one end; a sequencing error may be responsible. This chain connects TRBV5-8 to TRBJ2-2; the D gene is possibly TRBD2 (6 bases). CDR3 length: 14 amino acids. CDR1 is SGHTS and CDR2 is YDEGEE in the germline V gene. CDR3 bases: TGTACCAGCAGCTTGCGGAGGGGACCCGGGGAGCTGCTTTTT. Translation: CTSSLRRGPGELLF.

The genes are TRBV6-6 and TRBJ2-3; either TRBD1 or TRBD2 may supply D (5 bases each). Per germline, CDR1 MNHNY and CDR2 SVGAGI (reference sequence). The CDR3 has 15 amino acids. The germline V and J ends were trimmed by 2 bases and 4 bases, with 13 bases remaining between them. CDR3 DNA: TGTGCCAGCAGTTACGTCGGGGACGGTGCAGATACGCAGTATTTT. Its translation: CASSYVGDGADTQYF.

As concerns this clonotype: This clone may be a read error of a much larger clone one base away. The chain links TRBV7-9 to TRBJ1-1, with D perhaps matching TRBD1 (5 bases). Per the germline V gene, CDR1 is SEHNR and CDR2 is FQNEAQ (reference sequence). The CDR3 spans 13 residues. CDR3 amino acids: CASSLGPGGEASF. The CDR3 nucleotides are TGTGCCAGCAGCTTGGGCCCTGGGGGTGAAGCTTCCTTT. Full variable domain (missing parts from reference TRBV7-9 and TRBJ1-1): DTGVSQNPRHKITKRGQNVTFRCDPISEHNRLYWYRQTLGQGPEFLTYFQNEAQLEKSRLLSDRFSAERPKGSFSTLEIQRTEQGDSAMYLCASSLGPGGEASFGQGTRLTVV.

In its sample, this clonotype was seen many times. The genes are TRBV28 and TRBJ2-1; tentatively, D is TRBD2 (6 bases). V lost 5 bases to trimming and J lost 5 bases, with 13 bases between them. The CDR3 sequence is 14 residues long. Germline CDR1 is MDHEN and CDR2 is SYDVKM. CDR3 coding DNA: TGTGCCAGCAGTGCCGGGACTCCTAACAATGAGCAGTTCTTC. Residues: CASSAGTPNNEQFF.

The sample holds one count of this clonotype. The junction departs from germline at one end; a sequencing error may be responsible. This chain links TRBV5-6 with TRBJ2-1; tentative D call: TRBD1 (5 bases). The CDR3 runs 16 residues. Germline V gives CDR1 SGHDT, CDR2 YYEEEE. CDR3 in DNA: TGTACCAGCAGCCCAACAGGCTTGGGCTCCTACAATGGGCAGTTCTTC. Protein product: CTSSPTGLGSYNGQFF.